These T cell receptor beta chains were read from a single sample in a study of ipilimumab plus nivolumab after autologous stem cell transplantation. TCRdb's copy holds only in-frame clones and misses some; the assay was immunoSEQ multiplex PCR. The table lists some 19,000 clones, 81% of them singletons. The source material was PBMCs, sampled in a trial of ipilimumab plus nivolumab as post-transplant consolidation. These TCRs come from a male donor with diffuse large B-cell lymphoma. CDR3s include the opening cysteine and the closing phenylalanine or tryptophan. A D gene is named only where the DNA matches it firmly. Rows give clone size only sometimes, using once, few, many, or a class for an expanded clone.

>TRBD1|TRBJ1-6|TRBV7-9|.
TGTGCCAGCAGCCGAGCAGACAGGGGGCATTCACCCCTCCACTTT
CASSRADRGHSPLHF
>.|TRBJ1-3|TRBV7-6|.
TGTGCCAGCAGCCCGTACTCGGGCGCTGGAAACACCATATATTTT
CASSPYSGAGNTIYF
>TRBD2|TRBJ2-1|TRBV12-5|once
TGTGCTAGTGGTTTGGGCTTACTAGCGGCGCGGTTCTTC
CASGLGLLAARFF
>TRBD1|TRBJ1-1|TRBV5-1|.
TGCGCCAGCAGCCCGGGGCAGGGGGCGCGAATGAACACTGAAGCTTTCTTT
CASSPGQGARMNTEAFF
>.|TRBJ2-7|TRBV6-1|.
TGTGCCAGCAGTGAGGGGGACCCAGGCTACGAGCAGTACTTC
CASSEGDPGYEQYF
>.|TRBJ2-7|TRBV6-1|.
TGTGCCAGCAGTGAAAGGTTGAGGACAGAGTCCTACGAGCAGTACTTC
CASSERLRTESYEQYF
>.|TRBJ1-2|TRBV29-1|.
TGCAGCGTTGTAGGGGATTCCTCGGGGGGCTATGGCTACACCTTC
CSVVGDSSGGYGYTF
>.|TRBJ2-5|TRBV7-3|.
TGTGCCAGCAGCTTACAGGGGCAGTCCCAAGAGACCCAGTACTTC
CASSLQGQSQETQYF
>TRBD1|TRBJ1-5|TRBV19|few
TGTGCCAGTAGCGTTACAGGGGAAAGTCAGCCCCAGCATTTT
CASSVTGESQPQHF
>TRBD1|TRBJ1-6|TRBV19|few
TGTGCCAGTAGAGATGGACAGGGCGGCTCACCCCTCCACTTT
CASRDGQGGSPLHF
>.|TRBJ1-2|TRBV6-6|once
TGTGCCAGCCTATATGATAACTATGGCTACACCTTC
CASLYDNYGYTF
>TRBD1|TRBJ1-5|TRBV2|few
TGTGCCAGCAGTGCACAACAGGGGGCCCAGCCCCAGCATTTT
CASSAQQGAQPQHF
>TRBD2|TRBJ2-7|TRBV12-5|.
TGTGCTAGTGGTTTGGTAATCGGGGGGACCCCTTCATTTTACGAGCAGTACTTC
CASGLVIGGTPSFYEQYF
>TRBD1|TRBJ1-5|TRBV5-8|.
TGTGCCAGCAGCTCCCGACAAATAGGGGGCTTCTCAAGCAATCAGCCCCAGCATTTT
CASSSRQIGGFSSNQPQHF
>TRBD1|TRBJ2-5|TRBV5-6|.
TGTGCCAGCAGCCCAACCGGGACAGGGTTCCCAGAGACCCAGTACTTC
CASSPTGTGFPETQYF
>.|TRBJ1-1|TRBV6-1|.
TGTGCCAGCAGTCGTAACACTGAAGCTTTCTTT
CASSRNTEAFF
>.|TRBJ1-1|TRBV11-2|few
TGTGCCAGCAGCTTAGAGGGGGTGGGCACTGAAGCTTTCTTT
CASSLEGVGTEAFF
>.|TRBJ2-7|TRBV11-3|.
TGTGCCAGCAGCAACCTCTACGAGCAGTACTTC
CASSNLYEQYF
>TRBD1|TRBJ2-1|TRBV4-1|.
TGCGCCAGCACGGACAGGGGATTCTACAATGAGCAGTTCTTC
CASTDRGFYNEQFF
>.|TRBJ1-5|TRBV9|.
TGTGCCAGCAGCTCTAGACTACAGAGTTTTCAGCCCCAGCATTTT
CASSSRLQSFQPQHF
>.|TRBJ1-4|TRBV6-6|.
TGTGCCAGCCATGGGGCAACTAATGAAAAACTGTTTTTT
CASHGATNEKLFF
>.|TRBJ1-2|TRBV19|.
TGTGCCAGTAGTAATCAAGGACCCCCGTATGGATATGGCTACACCTTC
CASSNQGPPYGYGYTF
>.|TRBJ1-1|TRBV7-2|.
TGTGCCAGCAGCCGGCAGGGGCTATCGTCGAACACTGAAGCTTTCTTT
CASSRQGLSSNTEAFF
>.|TRBJ2-7|TRBV7-7|.
TGTGCCAGCAGCCCGGGACTGCAATACGAGCAGTACTTC
CASSPGLQYEQYF
>.|TRBJ1-1|TRBV6-5|.
TGTGCCAGCAGTTGGGGGCTGAACTCTGAAGCTTTCTTT
CASSWGLNSEAFF
>TRBD1|TRBJ2-7|TRBV27|.
TGTGCCAGCAGTTACCTATCGGGACAGGCTCACGAGCAGTACTTC
CASSYLSGQAHEQYF
>TRBD2|TRBJ2-7|TRBV5-6|.
TGTGCCAGCAGCTTTAGACTAGCGCACGAGCAGTACTTC
CASSFRLAHEQYF
>.|TRBJ1-5|TRBV5-6|few
TGTGCCAGCAGCTTGATTGGCCATAATCAGCCCCAGCATTTT
CASSLIGHNQPQHF
>TRBD1|TRBJ1-1|TRBV6-6|.
TGTGCCAGCAGTCCGCGACAGGGAAGAATTGACACTGAAGCTTTCTTT
CASSPRQGRIDTEAFF
>.|TRBJ1-3|TRBV7-2|.
TGTGCCAGCAGCTTAGCGTATTTGGCAAACTCTGGAAACACCATATATTTT
CASSLAYLANSGNTIYF
>TRBD2|TRBJ2-3|TRBV7-2|.
TGTGCCAGCAGCGTTTTAGCGGGGACAACAGATACGCAGTATTTT
CASSVLAGTTDTQYF
>.|TRBJ2-7|TRBV6-5|few
TGTGCCAGCAGTTTAGGGGGGGCCAGCTACGAGCAGTACTTC
CASSLGGASYEQYF
>TRBD1|TRBJ1-2|TRBV7-9|.
TGTGCCAGCAGGGACAGGGTCTATGGCTACACCTTC
CASRDRVYGYTF
>.|TRBJ2-7|TRBV18|.
TGTGCCAGCTCACTCCAGGGTCCCGAGCAGTACTTC
CASSLQGPEQYF
>.|TRBJ1-3|TRBV19|.
TGTGCCAGTACCACTGGGGGCAGCGACGTCTCTGGAAACACCATATATTTT
CASTTGGSDVSGNTIYF
>.|TRBJ1-2|TRBV25-1|.
TGTGCCAGCTCCTCCGAGGGGGGGACTAACTATGGCTACACCTTC
CASSSEGGTNYGYTF
>.|TRBJ1-2|TRBV5-4|.
TGTGCCAGCAGCCGACAGTCTAACTATGGCTACACCTTC
CASSRQSNYGYTF
>TRBD1|TRBJ2-3|TRBV7-2|.
TGTGCCAGCAGCCTCCGGACAGGGAGCACAGATACGCAGTATTTT
CASSLRTGSTDTQYF
>.|TRBJ2-3|TRBV19|.
TGTGCCAGTAGCCCGGGCGGGGTCAGGGGGACAGATACGCAGTATTTT
CASSPGGVRGTDTQYF
>.|TRBJ2-1|TRBV7-2|.
TGTGCCAGCAGCTTAGAATGGGGGCCCCCCTCCTACAATGAGCAGTTCTTC
CASSLEWGPPSYNEQFF
>.|TRBJ1-2|TRBV6-5|.
TGTGCCAGCAGTTACTTGCGAGGGAATGGCTACACCTTC
CASSYLRGNGYTF
>.|TRBJ2-1|TRBV6-4|.
TGTGCCAGCAGTGACTCCGGGGCAGGGGTTCGGGAAGAGCAGTTCTTC
CASSDSGAGVREEQFF
>TRBD2|TRBJ2-5|TRBV5-6|.
TGTGCCAGCAGAACTAGCGGAAAAGAGACCCAGTACTTC
CASRTSGKETQYF
>TRBD1|TRBJ1-4|TRBV7-9|once
TGTGCCAGCAGGGTTGGGACAGGGATGAATGAAAAACTGTTTTTT
CASRVGTGMNEKLFF
>.|TRBJ2-2|TRBV7-9|.
TGTGCCAGCAGCTTGTTAGAGACTCACACCGGGGAGCTGTTTTTT
CASSLLETHTGELFF
>TRBD2|TRBJ2-3|TRBV4-1|.
TGCGCCAGCAGTTATCCGGGACTAAAAAAAGGAGATACGCAGTATTTT
CASSYPGLKKGDTQYF
>.|TRBJ1-2|TRBV12-1|.
TGTGCCAGCAGCCCCTCCTACACCGGAGCTAACTATGGCTACACCTTC
CASSPSYTGANYGYTF
>.|TRBJ1-1|TRBV7-9|.
TGTGCCAGCAGCTTAGTGGCAGGGGCGATTACTGAAGCTTTCTTT
CASSLVAGAITEAFF
>.|TRBJ1-2|TRBV10-3|.
TGTGCCATCAGTGAGACCGCGGGAGGGGATGGCTACACCTTC
CAISETAGGDGYTF
>TRBD1|TRBJ2-2|TRBV6-4|few
TGTGCCAGCAGTTCGGACAGGGCCACCGGGGAGCTGTTTTTT
CASSSDRATGELFF
>TRBD2|TRBJ2-7|TRBV5-1|.
TGCGCCAGCCAGGATGTGGCGGGGGGGTACGAGCAGTACTTC
CASQDVAGGYEQYF
>TRBD1|TRBJ1-2|TRBV12-5|.
TGTGCTAGTGGTTTGGTAGGAGGGGGCGTCGACGGCTACACCTTC
CASGLVGGGVDGYTF
>.|TRBJ2-5|TRBV5-6|.
TGTGCCAGCTGCTGGGCGGGGTCCCAAGAGACCCAGTACTTC
CASCWAGSQETQYF